This is a list of T cell receptor beta chains from one sample in a study of cytomegalovirus exposure and HLA in healthy donors. Libraries were prepared by immunoSEQ multiplex PCR; TCRdb keeps only in-frame clonotypes and omits some of them. There are more than 90,000 clones in the sample; around 76% occur only once, and around 7% lies in the top ten. The source material was PBMCs. These receptors were obtained from a man aged 40-50 years in good health and CMV-seropositive. CDR3s include the opening cysteine and the closing phenylalanine or tryptophan. The order of the fields is D gene, J gene, clone size, V gene, CDR3 protein, CDR3 DNA. D genes are given only for firm matches. Size is stated for part of the rows, as once, few or many counts, or as a class when the clone is expanded.

d_gene: .; j_gene: TRBJ2-7; abundance: few; v_gene: TRBV6-5; CDR3aa: CASRSNGRAYEQYF; CDR3nt: TGTGCCAGCAGATCCAACGGGAGAGCCTACGAGCAGTACTTC
d_gene: .; j_gene: TRBJ2-7; abundance: .; v_gene: TRBV7-9; CDR3aa: CASAQGLAEQYF; CDR3nt: TGTGCCAGCGCACAGGGTTTGGCCGAGCAGTACTTC
d_gene: .; j_gene: TRBJ2-3; abundance: few; v_gene: TRBV6-5; CDR3aa: CASSPTDYPDTQYF; CDR3nt: TGTGCCAGCAGTCCTACGGACTATCCAGATACGCAGTATTTT
d_gene: TRBD2; j_gene: TRBJ2-7; abundance: .; v_gene: TRBV19; CDR3aa: CASRGLAYEQYF; CDR3nt: TGTGCCAGTAGGGGACTAGCCTACGAGCAGTACTTC
d_gene: .; j_gene: TRBJ1-4; abundance: .; v_gene: TRBV4-2; CDR3aa: CASSQIPLSGSPTSNEKLFF; CDR3nt: TGTGCCAGCAGCCAAATCCCCCTCTCAGGGTCTCCTACCTCAAATGAAAAACTGTTTTTT
d_gene: TRBD2; j_gene: TRBJ2-7; abundance: .; v_gene: TRBV9; CDR3aa: CASSVGLAGRGEQYF; CDR3nt: TGTGCCAGCAGCGTAGGACTAGCGGGAAGGGGCGAGCAGTACTTC
d_gene: .; j_gene: TRBJ2-7; abundance: .; v_gene: TRBV11-2; CDR3aa: CASSQEDSSYEQYF; CDR3nt: TGTGCCAGCAGCCAAGAAGACAGTTCCTACGAGCAGTACTTC
d_gene: TRBD1; j_gene: TRBJ2-6; abundance: .; v_gene: TRBV4-3; CDR3aa: CASSPTGGSGANVLTF; CDR3nt: TGCGCCAGCAGCCCAACAGGGGGGTCTGGGGCCAACGTCCTGACTTTC
d_gene: .; j_gene: TRBJ1-5; abundance: .; v_gene: TRBV6-5; CDR3aa: CASRRNREQPQHF; CDR3nt: TGTGCCAGCAGACGCAACCGGGAACAGCCCCAGCATTTT
d_gene: TRBD1; j_gene: TRBJ2-7; abundance: .; v_gene: TRBV6-1; CDR3aa: CATNRGDEQYF; CDR3nt: TGTGCCACCAACAGGGGGGACGAGCAGTACTTC
d_gene: .; j_gene: TRBJ1-2; abundance: .; v_gene: TRBV7-2; CDR3aa: CASSLRSTSGYGYTF; CDR3nt: TGTGCCAGCAGCTTAAGATCCACCTCGGGCTATGGCTACACCTTC
d_gene: TRBD2; j_gene: TRBJ2-1; abundance: .; v_gene: TRBV7-8; CDR3aa: CASSLAGAGGRYNEQFF; CDR3nt: TGTGCCAGCAGCTTAGCCGGAGCGGGGGGGCGTTACAATGAGCAGTTCTTC
d_gene: TRBD1; j_gene: TRBJ2-2; abundance: .; v_gene: TRBV6-1; CDR3aa: CASRWTGGIGELFF; CDR3nt: TGTGCCAGCAGATGGACAGGGGGCATCGGGGAGCTGTTTTTT
d_gene: TRBD2; j_gene: TRBJ2-7; abundance: .; v_gene: TRBV5-1; CDR3aa: CASSPTLAGGSYEQYF; CDR3nt: TGCGCCAGCAGCCCAACCCTAGCGGGGGGGTCCTACGAGCAGTACTTC
d_gene: TRBD2; j_gene: TRBJ2-7; abundance: .; v_gene: TRBV29-1; CDR3aa: CSVLGWEGYEQYF; CDR3nt: TGCAGCGTTCTTGGCTGGGAGGGCTACGAGCAGTACTTC
d_gene: TRBD2; j_gene: TRBJ2-5; abundance: .; v_gene: TRBV5-1; CDR3aa: CASSYGTRKETQYF; CDR3nt: TGCGCCAGCAGCTACGGGACTAGGAAAGAGACCCAGTACTTC
d_gene: .; j_gene: TRBJ1-2; abundance: .; v_gene: TRBV5-6; CDR3aa: CASSSQPGGYTF; CDR3nt: TGTGCCAGCAGCTCCCAACCAGGCGGCTACACCTTC
d_gene: TRBD2; j_gene: TRBJ2-4; abundance: .; v_gene: TRBV5-1; CDR3aa: CASSLDRGGDIQYF; CDR3nt: TGCGCCAGCAGCTTGGATCGGGGGGGGGACATTCAGTACTTC
d_gene: .; j_gene: TRBJ1-1; abundance: .; v_gene: TRBV11-2; CDR3aa: CASSSQGRRTEAFF; CDR3nt: TGTGCCAGCAGCTCCCAGGGGCGTCGGACTGAAGCTTTCTTT
d_gene: TRBD2; j_gene: TRBJ2-3; abundance: .; v_gene: TRBV11-3; CDR3aa: CASSRGTSGRANRDTQYF; CDR3nt: TGTGCCAGCAGCCGCGGGACTAGCGGGAGGGCCAATAGAGATACGCAGTATTTT
d_gene: .; j_gene: TRBJ2-7; abundance: few; v_gene: TRBV2; CDR3aa: CASRGPGQISYEQYF; CDR3nt: TGTGCCAGCAGGGGCCCAGGACAGATTTCCTACGAGCAGTACTTC
d_gene: TRBD1; j_gene: TRBJ2-7; abundance: few; v_gene: TRBV28; CDR3aa: CASSLGDRVYEQYF; CDR3nt: TGTGCCAGCAGTTTGGGGGACAGGGTCTACGAGCAGTACTTC
d_gene: .; j_gene: TRBJ2-5; abundance: .; v_gene: TRBV5-1; CDR3aa: CASSLRGETQYF; CDR3nt: TGCGCCAGCAGCTTGAGGGGGGAGACCCAGTACTTC
d_gene: .; j_gene: TRBJ2-2; abundance: few; v_gene: TRBV5-1; CDR3aa: CASSLARGAGELFF; CDR3nt: TGCGCCAGCAGCTTGGCCAGGGGGGCCGGGGAGCTGTTTTTT
d_gene: TRBD2; j_gene: TRBJ2-1; abundance: once; v_gene: TRBV2; CDR3aa: CASRGTSGKNEQFF; CDR3nt: TGTGCCAGCCGTGGGACTAGCGGGAAGAATGAGCAGTTCTTC
d_gene: .; j_gene: TRBJ1-1; abundance: few; v_gene: TRBV28; CDR3aa: CASLTGISEAFF; CDR3nt: TGTGCCAGCCTAACAGGGATATCGGAAGCTTTCTTT
d_gene: .; j_gene: TRBJ2-7; abundance: .; v_gene: TRBV6-1; CDR3aa: CASSAPGRYEQYF; CDR3nt: TGTGCCAGCAGCGCTCCAGGGCGCTACGAGCAGTACTTC